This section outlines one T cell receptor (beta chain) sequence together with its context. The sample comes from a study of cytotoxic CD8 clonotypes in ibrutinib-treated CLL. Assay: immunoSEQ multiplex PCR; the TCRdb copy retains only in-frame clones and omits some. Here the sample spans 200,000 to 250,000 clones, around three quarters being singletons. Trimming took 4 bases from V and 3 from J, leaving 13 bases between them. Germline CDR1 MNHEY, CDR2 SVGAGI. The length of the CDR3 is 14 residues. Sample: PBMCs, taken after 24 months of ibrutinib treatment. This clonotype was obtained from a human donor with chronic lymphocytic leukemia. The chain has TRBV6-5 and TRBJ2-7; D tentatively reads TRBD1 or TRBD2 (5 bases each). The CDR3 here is CASSWDRYSYEQYF. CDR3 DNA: TGTGCCAGCAGTTGGGACCGATACAGCTACGAGCAGTACTTC.